Reported below is one T cell receptor (beta chain). What it binds is not known. This record belongs to a study of T cell responses to AZD1222 COVID-19 vaccine. Study-wide points: The study reported that nearly half of spike-specific TCRs target unmutated variant regions. Donors, mostly white British, included more females; clonal diversity was possibly underestimated. In all cases, repertoires were sampled only after the peak T cell response.

CDR1 is MGHDK and CDR2 is SYGVNS in the germline V gene. This CDR3 region has 15 residues. Trimming took 5 bases from V and 0 from J; bases not matched to a gene: 4. The protocol was immunoSEQ multiplex PCR, while the TCRdb copy is restricted to in-frame clones and leaves out a portion. The sample includes 200,000 or so clones, just under 90% of them seen just once. This receptor was taken from an adult in good health. Sequencing was performed on peripheral blood, taken on day 0 of AZD1222 vaccination. The chain joins TRBV25-1 to TRBJ2-1; TRBD1 matches at 7 bases. The CDR3, as DNA: TGTGCCAGCAGTCGGACAGGAGACTCCTACAATGAGCAGTTCTTC. Its protein is CASSRTGDSYNEQFF.